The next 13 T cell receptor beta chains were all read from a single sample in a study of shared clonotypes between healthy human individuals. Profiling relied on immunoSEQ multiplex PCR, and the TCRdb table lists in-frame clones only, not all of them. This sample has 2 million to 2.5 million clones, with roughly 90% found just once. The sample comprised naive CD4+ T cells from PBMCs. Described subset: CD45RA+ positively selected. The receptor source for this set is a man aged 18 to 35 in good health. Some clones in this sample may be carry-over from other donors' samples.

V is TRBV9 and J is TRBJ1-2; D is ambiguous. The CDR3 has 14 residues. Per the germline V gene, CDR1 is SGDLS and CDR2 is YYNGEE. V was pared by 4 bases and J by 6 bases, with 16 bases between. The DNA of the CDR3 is TGTGCCAGCAGCCCCACAATGGGAGGGCATGGCTACACCTTC. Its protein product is CASSPTMGGHGYTF.

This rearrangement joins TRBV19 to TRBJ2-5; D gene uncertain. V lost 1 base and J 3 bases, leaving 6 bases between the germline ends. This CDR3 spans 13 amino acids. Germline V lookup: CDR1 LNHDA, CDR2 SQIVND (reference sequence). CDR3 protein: CASSIGLEETQYF. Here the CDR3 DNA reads TGTGCCAGTAGTATAGGTCTAGAAGAGACCCAGTACTTC.

The CDR3 loop is CASSLTPSGRALFSDTQYF. CDR3 DNA sequence: TGTGCCAGCAGCTTAACGCCTAGCGGGAGGGCCTTGTTTTCAGATACGCAGTATTTT. The chain combines TRBV7-3 with TRBJ2-3; TRBD2 agrees at 12 bases. The CDR3 is 19 residues long. Germline CDR1 and CDR2: SGHTA and FQGTGA. The ends lost 0 bases at V and 4 bases at J; junction bases unmatched: 11.

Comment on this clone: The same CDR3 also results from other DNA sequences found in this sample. This chain's CDR3 is CASSPRGAGAYEQYF. The CDR3 DNA reads as TGTGCCAGCAGCCCCCGGGGAGCGGGGGCCTACGAGCAGTACTTC. The chain combines TRBV9 with TRBJ2-7; TRBD2 agrees at 8 bases. Germline V gene sequence: CDR1 SGDLS, CDR2 YYNGEE. This CDR3 contains 15 residues. The V segment lost 4 bases and the J segment 2 bases; nucleotides outside the gene matches: 8.

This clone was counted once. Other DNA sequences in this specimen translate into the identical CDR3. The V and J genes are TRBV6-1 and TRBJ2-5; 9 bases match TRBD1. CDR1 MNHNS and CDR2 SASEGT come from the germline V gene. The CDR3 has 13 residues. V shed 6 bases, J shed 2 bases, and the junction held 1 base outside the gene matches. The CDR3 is CASSDRGQETQYF. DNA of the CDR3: TGTGCCAGCAGCGACAGGGGGCAAGAGACCCAGTACTTC.

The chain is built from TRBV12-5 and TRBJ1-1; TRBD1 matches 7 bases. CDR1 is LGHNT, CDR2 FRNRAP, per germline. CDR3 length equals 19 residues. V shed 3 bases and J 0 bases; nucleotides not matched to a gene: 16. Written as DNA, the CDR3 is TGTGCTAGTGGTTTAGACGTGGGAGGGGGCAAGGAAATGAACACTGAAGCTTTCTTT. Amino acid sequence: CASGLDVGGGKEMNTEAFF.

The CDR3: CASKERGFEQYF. CDR3 in DNA: TGTGCCAGCAAGGAGAGGGGGTTCGAGCAGTACTTC. The chain carries TRBV27 and TRBJ2-7; D is possibly TRBD1 (6 bases). The CDR3 is 12 amino acids. Trimming pared 7 bases from V and 6 bases from J, leaving 13 bases between. Germline-derived CDR1 and CDR2 are MNHEY and SMNVEV (reference sequence).

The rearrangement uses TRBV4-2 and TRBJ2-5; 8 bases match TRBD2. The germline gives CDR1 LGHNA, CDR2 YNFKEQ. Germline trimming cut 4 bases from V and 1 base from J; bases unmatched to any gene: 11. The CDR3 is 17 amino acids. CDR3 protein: CASSPEASGPLQETQYF. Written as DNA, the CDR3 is TGTGCCAGCAGCCCCGAGGCTAGCGGGCCCCTCCAAGAGACCCAGTACTTC.

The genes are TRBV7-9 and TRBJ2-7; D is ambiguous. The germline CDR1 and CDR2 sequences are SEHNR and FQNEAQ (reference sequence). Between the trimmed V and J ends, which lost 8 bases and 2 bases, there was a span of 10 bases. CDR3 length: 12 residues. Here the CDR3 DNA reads TGTGCCAGCTTTATCTATCCCTACGAGCAGTACTTC. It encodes CASFIYPYEQYF.

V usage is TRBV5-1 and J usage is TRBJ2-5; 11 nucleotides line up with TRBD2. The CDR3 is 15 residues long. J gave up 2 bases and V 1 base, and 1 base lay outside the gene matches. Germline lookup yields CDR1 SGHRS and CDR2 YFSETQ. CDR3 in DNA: TGCGCCAGCAGCTTGACTAGCGGGAGACAAGAGACCCAGTACTTC. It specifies CASSLTSGRQETQYF.

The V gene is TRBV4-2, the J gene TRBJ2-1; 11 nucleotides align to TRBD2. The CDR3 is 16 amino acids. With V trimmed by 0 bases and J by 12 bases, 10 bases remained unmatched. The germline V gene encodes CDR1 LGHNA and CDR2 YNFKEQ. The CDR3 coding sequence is TGTGCCAGCAGCCAAGACGGCCTAGCGGGAGGACGGGTGCAGTTCTTC. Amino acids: CASSQDGLAGGRVQFF.

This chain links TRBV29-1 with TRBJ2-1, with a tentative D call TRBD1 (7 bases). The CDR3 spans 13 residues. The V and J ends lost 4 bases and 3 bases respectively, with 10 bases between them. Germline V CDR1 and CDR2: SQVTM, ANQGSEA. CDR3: CSVGRGDYNEQFF. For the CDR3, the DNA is TGCAGCGTTGGCAGGGGGGACTACAATGAGCAGTTCTTC.

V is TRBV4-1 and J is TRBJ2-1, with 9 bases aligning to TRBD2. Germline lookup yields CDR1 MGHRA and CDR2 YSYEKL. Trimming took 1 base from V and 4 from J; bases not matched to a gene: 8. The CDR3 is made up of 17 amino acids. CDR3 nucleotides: TGCGCCAGCAGCCAAGGCCGACTAGCGGACACATACAATGAGCAGTTCTTC. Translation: CASSQGRLADTYNEQFF.